These 26 T cell receptor beta chains were all obtained from the same sample, sequenced in a study of CD8 T cells in Susac syndrome. With random hexamers, reverse transcription was performed on about 0.5 to 1 ug of RNA. One entry per CDR3 protein results from TCRdb running MiXCR on the immunoSEQ multiplex PCR reads. The sample yields about 190,000 distinct CDR3 sequences, approximately 93% seen once. The sample comprised CD4+ T cells from PBMCs. The receptors here all came from a human donor in good health.

The gene calls are TRBV4-2 and TRBJ2-1, with 8 bases aligning to TRBD1. After removal of 4 bases from V and 6 bases from J, the junction contained 2 bases not matched to a gene. The CDR3 contains 13 residues. Looked up from germline, CDR1 is LGHNA and CDR2 is YNFKEQ. The CDR3 is CASSPDRGNEQFF. DNA of the CDR3: TGTGCCAGCAGCCCTGACAGGGGCAATGAGCAGTTCTTC.

The chain is built from TRBV10-3 and TRBJ2-7, with 8 bases identical to TRBD2. The germline V gene encodes CDR1 ENHRY and CDR2 SYGVKD. The V gene end was trimmed by 6 bases and the J gene end by 4 bases; junction bases not matched to a gene: 8. This CDR3 region has 14 residues. The CDR3 DNA sequence: TGTGCCATCAGCCCGGGTAGCGGGGCTTACGAGCAGTACTTC. Protein product: CAISPGSGAYEQYF.

This chain joins TRBV6-5 and TRBJ1-2, with 8 bases aligning to TRBD1. Germline V gene lookup returns CDR1 MNHEY and CDR2 SVGAGI. With 0 bases clipped from V and 2 bases from J, the junction kept 2 bases outside the gene matches. The CDR3 has 15 amino acids. The CDR3: CASSYSAGGNYGYTF. The CDR3 DNA is TGTGCCAGCAGTTACTCGGCAGGGGGCAACTATGGCTACACCTTC.

The V gene is TRBV7-9, the J gene TRBJ2-7; 9 bases agree with TRBD1. Germline V gene sequence: CDR1 SEHNR, CDR2 FQNEAQ (reference sequence). The CDR3 runs 17 residues. Losses at the gene ends were 5 bases for V and 2 bases for J; bases not matched to a gene: 13. The CDR3: CASSTPPGQGLTYEQYF. The CDR3 DNA reads as TGTGCCAGCAGCACCCCTCCGGGACAGGGACTAACCTACGAGCAGTACTTC.

The chain uses TRBV18 and TRBJ2-5, with TRBD1 matching over 7 bases. Losses at the gene ends were 3 bases for V and 2 bases for J; bases not matched to a gene: 3. Germline values: CDR1 KGHSH, CDR2 LQKENI. The CDR3 extends over 14 amino acids. The CDR3 protein is CASSPRTGQETQYF. Written as DNA, the CDR3 is TGTGCCAGCTCACCGCGGACAGGTCAAGAGACCCAGTACTTC.

J is TRBJ1-1 and V is TRBV25-1; unclear D gene. Trimming cost V 4 bases and J 0 bases, with 6 bases left between them. In germline, CDR1 is MGHDK, CDR2 SYGVNS. The CDR3 loop spans 13 amino acids. In DNA form, the CDR3 reads TGTGCCAGCAGTGCAGGTCTGAACACTGAAGCTTTCTTT. Translation gives CASSAGLNTEAFF. Together with reference TRBV25-1 and TRBJ1-1, the CDR3 gives the full variable domain: EADIYQTPRYLVIGTGKKITLECSQTMGHDKMYWYQQDPGMELHLIHYSYGVNSTEKGDLSSESTVSRIRTEHFPLTLESARPSHTSQYLCASSAGLNTEAFFGQGTRLTVV.

This clonotype has just one count. The V gene is TRBV2, the J gene TRBJ1-2, with TRBD1 matching over 8 bases. In germline, CDR1 is SNHLY, CDR2 FYNNEI. With 0 bases clipped from V and 6 bases from J, the junction kept 3 bases outside the gene matches. CDR3 length: 14 residues. CDR3 coding DNA: TGTGCCAGCAGTGAAGCCGGGACAGGCGATGGCTACACCTTC. Its protein is CASSEAGTGDGYTF.

This sequence joins TRBV14 and TRBJ2-1; 8 bases map to TRBD2. The CDR3 is made up of 15 amino acids. Germline CDR1 reads SGHDN; CDR2 reads FVKESK. J lost 7 bases, V lost 1 base, and 6 bases had no gene match. The CDR3 protein is CASSQGLVAGNEQFF. CDR3 nucleotide sequence: TGTGCCAGCAGCCAAGGACTTGTAGCGGGGAATGAGCAGTTCTTC.

This rearrangement joins TRBV7-3 to TRBJ2-2; perhaps TRBD2 as D (7 bases). Per germline, CDR1 SGHTA and CDR2 FQGTGA. V lost 6 bases, J lost 8 bases, and 13 bases lay in between. The CDR3 covers 13 residues. The CDR3 loop is CASSSGGPGELFF. The DNA for the CDR3 is TGTGCCAGCAGTTCCGGGGGGCCAGGGGAGCTGTTTTTT.

CDR3 region: CASSLATGNHQETQYF. In nucleotides, the CDR3 is TGTGCCAGCAGCTTAGCGACAGGAAACCACCAAGAGACCCAGTACTTC. This chain joins TRBV7-2 and TRBJ2-5; D might be TRBD1 (6 bases). CDR1 is SGHTA, CDR2 FQGNSA, per germline. This CDR3 contains 16 residues. V was clipped by 0 bases and J by 0 bases, with 11 bases between them.

The chain uses TRBV5-6 and TRBJ2-5; D unresolved. The germline V gene encodes CDR1 SGHDT and CDR2 YYEEEE. The V gene lost 3 bases and the J gene lost 5 bases, with 14 bases spanning the gap. The CDR3 spans 14 residues. The chain's CDR3 is CASSSTRAGETQYF. In nucleotides, the CDR3 is TGTGCCAGCAGCTCGACAAGGGCTGGGGAGACCCAGTACTTC.

V usage is TRBV15 and J usage is TRBJ2-3; D is undetermined. Germline CDR1 and CDR2: LNHNV and YYDKDF (reference sequence). Trimming took 0 bases from V and 6 from J, leaving 13 bases between them. The CDR3 runs 15 residues. This CDR3 reads CATSRDNFGTDTQYF. In DNA form, the CDR3 reads TGTGCCACCAGCAGAGATAATTTTGGTACCGATACGCAGTATTTT.

The CDR3 DNA is TGTGCCAGCAGTTTGAGCGGGGGGGCATATACGCAGTATTTT. Protein product: CASSLSGGAYTQYF. This chain joins TRBV27 and TRBJ2-3; 10 positions match TRBD2. Germline V gene sequence: CDR1 MNHEY, CDR2 SMNVEV (reference sequence). This CDR3 has 14 residues. Losses at the gene ends were 3 bases for V and 7 bases for J; bases not matched to a gene: 4.

CDR3 nucleotides: TGTGCCAGCAGCCTCCCGAGCTCCTATAATTCACCCCTCCACTTT. This gives the protein CASSLPSSYNSPLHF. The chain recombines TRBV28 with TRBJ1-6; D ambiguous. Trimming left V 6 bases short and J 0 bases short, with 9 bases between. The CDR3 covers 15 residues. Germline values: CDR1 MDHEN, CDR2 SYDVKM.

This clonotype was observed once. The V and J genes are TRBV2 and TRBJ2-3; 10 nucleotides line up with TRBD2. The CDR3 runs 15 residues. V gave up 5 bases and J gave up 5 bases; unmatched junction bases: 7. The germline V gene has CDR1 SNHLY and CDR2 FYNNEI. CDR3 sequence reads: CASSPSGGRGDTQYF. Written as DNA, the CDR3 is TGTGCCAGCAGTCCTAGCGGGGGCAGAGGAGATACGCAGTATTTT.

This chain uses TRBV20-1 with TRBJ1-5; 7 positions match TRBD1. Trimming cost V 4 bases and J 3 bases; bases outside gene matches: 12. The germline V gene encodes CDR1 DFQATT and CDR2 SNEGSKA (reference sequence). This CDR3 region has 16 residues. CDR3: CSATKFPGQNNQPQHF. The CDR3 DNA follows: TGCAGTGCTACCAAGTTCCCGGGACAGAACAATCAGCCCCAGCATTTT.

The rearrangement uses TRBV4-3 and TRBJ1-4; tentatively, D is TRBD1 (5 bases). Germline lookup yields CDR1 LGHNA and CDR2 YSLEER. The length of the CDR3 is 15 residues. Trimming cost V 0 bases and J 7 bases, with 12 bases left between them. This CDR3 reads CASSQDEGSPEKLFF. The CDR3 nucleotides are TGCGCCAGCAGCCAAGACGAGGGGTCCCCTGAAAAACTGTTTTTT.

V usage is TRBV2 and J usage is TRBJ1-5, with 8 bases matching TRBD1. The CDR3 is 14 residues long. The germline CDR1 and CDR2 sequences are SNHLY and FYNNEI. Trimming removed 5 bases from V and 7 bases from J; junction bases left unmatched: 7. As DNA, the CDR3 is TGTGCCAGCAGTAAGACAGGGGCAGGGCAGCCCCAGCATTTT. This translates into CASSKTGAGQPQHF. Full variable domain (remainder filled in from reference TRBV2 and TRBJ1-5): EPEVTQTPSHQVTQMGQEVILRCVPISNHLYFYWYRQILGQKVEFLVSFYNNEISEKSEIFDDQFSVERPDGSNFTLKIRSTKLEDSAMYFCASSKTGAGQPQHFGDGTRLSIL.

There are a few counts of this clonotype. The chain carries TRBV12-3 or TRBV12-4 and TRBJ2-2; D is unresolved. Trimming removed 3 bases at V and 4 bases at J, with 6 bases between. The CDR3 length is 13 residues. The CDR3 nucleotides read TGTGCCAGCAGTTTCCCAGGCACCGGGGAGCTGTTTTTT. This sequence encodes CASSFPGTGELFF.

There are a few counts of this clonotype. The chain carries TRBV28 and TRBJ2-5, with 8 bases matching TRBD1. Unmatched junction bases numbered 3, after V lost 5 bases and J lost 4 bases. Per the germline V gene, CDR1 is MDHEN and CDR2 is SYDVKM. This CDR3 spans 13 amino acids. The CDR3 DNA is TGTGCCAGCAGTCGGACAGGGATAGAGACCCAGTACTTC. It translates to CASSRTGIETQYF.

This chain uses TRBV28 with TRBJ1-2; perhaps TRBD1 as D (6 bases). This CDR3 is 16 amino acids long. CDR1 MDHEN and CDR2 SYDVKM come from the germline V gene. V was shortened by 2 bases and J by 2 bases, with 15 bases between the two germline ends. CDR3 amino acids: CASSLAGQNGNYGYTF. Here the CDR3 DNA reads TGTGCCAGCAGTTTAGCAGGACAGAACGGGAACTATGGCTACACCTTC.

V and J are TRBV10-3 and TRBJ1-2; weak D call: TRBD1 (5 bases). The CDR3 length is 14 residues. Trimming took 0 bases from V and 4 from J, leaving 9 bases between them. Germline V lookup: CDR1 ENHRY, CDR2 SYGVKD. CDR3 loop: CAISESTDPYGYTF. The CDR3 coding sequence is TGTGCCATCAGTGAGTCGACAGACCCCTATGGCTACACCTTC.

The CDR3 loop reads CASSPWTGLRFF. The CDR3, as DNA: TGTGCCAGCTCACCCTGGACCGGATTAAGGTTCTTT. The rearrangement links TRBV18 to TRBJ1-1, with D hard to call. The CDR3 sequence is 12 residues long. Trimming took 3 bases from V and 14 from J, leaving 16 bases between them. Germline-derived CDR1 and CDR2 are KGHSH and LQKENI.

J is TRBJ1-2 and V is TRBV5-1, with D tentatively TRBD1 (6 bases). The V gene's germline CDR1 is SGHRS and CDR2 YFSETQ. Between the trimmed V and J ends, which lost 4 bases and 7 bases, there was a span of 14 bases. This CDR3 region has 13 residues. As DNA, the CDR3 is TGCGCCAGCAGCCCTGGGGCAGGGGCTGGCTACACCTTC. Translated: CASSPGAGAGYTF.

The genes are TRBV5-4 and TRBJ2-2, with 7 bases aligning to TRBD2. This CDR3 region has 16 residues. From germline, CDR1 is SGHNT and CDR2 YYREEE (reference sequence). The J segment lost 0 bases and the V segment lost 0 bases, leaving 2 bases of the junction unmatched. CDR3 sequence: CASSLGTRTNTGELFF. The CDR3 DNA reads as TGTGCCAGCAGCTTGGGGACTAGAACGAACACCGGGGAGCTGTTTTTT. The variable domain in full, with the rest retrieved from reference TRBV5-4 and TRBJ2-2, is ETGVTQSPTHLIKTRGQQVTLRCSSQSGHNTVSWYQQALGQGPQFIFQYYREEENGRGNFPPRFSGLQFPNYSSELNVNALELDDSALYLCASSLGTRTNTGELFFGEGSRLTVL.

The rearrangement uses TRBV25-1 and TRBJ2-2, with no clear D. Trimming shortened V by 4 bases and J by 1 base, and 4 bases separated the two germline ends. Germline lookup yields CDR1 MGHDK and CDR2 SYGVNS. CDR3 length equals 13 residues. The CDR3 region is CASSGVNTGELFF. The CDR3 DNA sequence: TGTGCCAGCAGTGGGGTGAACACCGGGGAGCTGTTTTTT.